The 19 T cell receptor beta chains in this list originate from one sample, sequenced in a study of human T cells and chemical hapten exposure. Described time point: patch test 2, 6 weeks after DPC sensitization. Treatment described: therapeutic diphenylcyclopropenone sensitization with weekly scalp DPC. TCRdb reanalysed the RACE reads using MiXCR and keeps one entry per CDR3 protein. The table includes 140,000 or so distinct CDR3 sequences, about 10% detected once. The specimen was whole blood, collected in connection with sensitization to the hapten diphenylcyclopropenone (DPC). Receptor source: a woman aged 45-65 years with alopecia areata. Some clones in this sample may be carry-over from other donors' samples.

The V call is TRBV7-2, the J call TRBJ1-3, with 7 nucleotides matching TRBD1. V lost 5 bases to trimming and J lost 1 base; unmatched junction nucleotides: 2. The CDR3 is 14 residues long. The germline gives CDR1 SGHTA, CDR2 FQGNSA. This CDR3 is CASSRQGSGNTIYF. Here the CDR3 DNA reads TGTGCCAGCAGCAGACAGGGATCTGGAAACACCATATATTTT.

The rearrangement links TRBV19 to TRBJ2-2, with D maybe TRBD2 (5 bases). Germline V gene lookup returns CDR1 LNHDA and CDR2 SQIVND (reference sequence). The CDR3 covers 15 residues. Trimming left V 3 bases short and J 5 bases short, with 13 bases between. CDR3 amino acids: CASSMGAGQTGELFF. The CDR3 DNA is TGTGCCAGTAGTATGGGAGCTGGTCAGACCGGGGAGCTGTTTTTT.

This clonotype was observed many times. The genes are TRBV10-1 and TRBJ1-1, with TRBD1 identical over 9 bases. V trimming: 0 bases; J trimming: 5 bases; junction bases outside the gene matches: 4. This CDR3 region has 15 residues. CDR1 WNHNN and CDR2 SYGVQD come from the germline V gene (reference sequence). The chain's CDR3 is CASSESTGGKTEAFF. Written as DNA, the CDR3 is TGCGCCAGCAGTGAGTCGACAGGGGGAAAAACTGAAGCTTTCTTT.

This clonotype was seen more than once but under ten times. V and J are TRBV21-1 and TRBJ1-4; the DNA was not used to check the table's D call, TRBD1. TRBV21-1 is tagged as a pseudogene. This CDR3 has 14 amino acids. This chain's CDR3 is CASSKAGDGEKLFF. The CDR3 DNA follows: TGTGCCAGCAGCAAAGCAGGGGACGGGGAAAAACTGTTTTTT.

The chain joins TRBV6-9 to TRBJ1-4; D is uncertain. Germline V lookup: CDR1 MNHGY, CDR2 SVAAGI. Trimming pared 5 bases from V and 4 bases from J, leaving 23 bases between. This CDR3 contains 18 residues. In nucleotides, the CDR3 is TGTGCCAGCAGTAACAATACGCCTGTCCGGGATCTTAATGAAAAACTGTTTTTT. It encodes CASSNNTPVRDLNEKLFF.

This clonotype was counted many times. J is TRBJ1-1 and V is TRBV5-1; D not certain. The germline gives CDR1 SGHRS, CDR2 YFSETQ. Trimming removed 3 bases from V and 3 bases from J, with 12 bases in between. The CDR3 totals 14 residues. The CDR3 nucleotides are TGCGCCAGCAGCTCCCTCGCGCTGGACACTGAAGCTTTCTTT. Translation gives CASSSLALDTEAFF.

The gene calls are TRBV2 and TRBJ1-1; tentative D call: TRBD1 (6 bases). The V end lost 1 base, the J end lost 3 bases, and 6 bases lay between the germline ends. The CDR3 length is 13 residues. Germline CDR1 SNHLY, CDR2 FYNNEI. The CDR3 reads CASSEEGDTEAFF. The CDR3 bases are TGTGCCAGCAGTGAAGAGGGGGACACTGAAGCTTTCTTT.

The chain's CDR3 is CASSSQPLGPTYNEQFF. The DNA of the CDR3 is TGTGCCAGCAGCTCCCAGCCCCTAGGGCCTACCTACAATGAGCAGTTCTTC. The chain couples TRBV11-3 to TRBJ2-1; D not resolved. The CDR3 covers 17 residues. Trimming shortened V by 4 bases and J by 2 bases, and 18 bases separated the two germline ends. In germline, CDR1 is SGHNT, CDR2 YENEEA.

This clonotype has just a few counts. Here the CDR3 reads CASSPSWRYNSPLHF. DNA of the CDR3: TGTGCCAGCAGCCCATCGTGGCGGTATAATTCACCCCTCCACTTT. The chain carries TRBV7-2 and TRBJ1-6; D gene ambiguous. Germline V gene sequence: CDR1 SGHTA, CDR2 FQGNSA. There are 15 residues in the CDR3. The V end was cut by 5 bases, the J end by 4 bases, with 12 bases between.

The sample holds a few counts of this clonotype. The J gene is TRBJ1-1, the V gene TRBV6-2 or TRBV6-3; D perhaps matches TRBD1 (5 bases). The CDR3 is 17 residues long. Germline CDR1 reads MNHEY; CDR2 reads SVGEGT. The V end was cut by 5 bases, the J end by 0 bases, with 19 bases between. CDR3: CASSDPGTATMNTEAFF. DNA of the CDR3: TGTGCCAGCAGTGACCCCGGGACTGCAACTATGAACACTGAAGCTTTCTTT.

This clonotype was seen more than once but under ten times. The chain uses TRBV7-3 and TRBJ2-2, with D possibly being TRBD2 (5 bases). Looked up from germline, CDR1 is SGHTA and CDR2 is FQGTGA. The CDR3 is 15 residues long. V was pared by 5 bases and J by 1 base, with 11 bases between. CDR3 sequence reads: CASSPLGKNTGELFF. In nucleotides, the CDR3 is TGTGCCAGCAGCCCTCTCGGGAAGAACACCGGGGAGCTGTTTTTT.

This sequence joins TRBV6-2 or TRBV6-3 and TRBJ2-3, with 12 bases lining up with TRBD1. V shed 2 bases, J shed 2 bases, and the junction held 17 bases outside the gene matches. The CDR3 sequence is 21 residues long. The germline V gene encodes CDR1 MNHEY and CDR2 SVGEGT. The CDR3 DNA reads TGTGCCAGCAGTTACCCAGGGACAGGGGGCCCCACTAGCGGGGTCACAGATACGCAGTATTTT. Amino acid sequence: CASSYPGTGGPTSGVTDTQYF.

This clonotype was observed a single time. The chain uses TRBV12-3 or TRBV12-4 and TRBJ1-3; 7 bases fit TRBD1. The ends lost 5 bases at V and 3 bases at J; junction bases unmatched: 7. CDR3 length: 15 residues. The CDR3 coding sequence is TGTGCCAGCAGTCCTCGGACAGGAGGTGGAAACACCATATATTTT. Its protein product is CASSPRTGGGNTIYF.

This clonotype came up a few times. The CDR3 spells CASSPRLSYNEQFF. The CDR3 DNA is TGTGCCAGCAGCCCCCGTCTCTCCTACAATGAGCAGTTCTTC. V is TRBV9 and J is TRBJ2-1, with D hard to call. The CDR3 has 14 residues. CDR1 is SGDLS, CDR2 YYNGEE, per germline. V shed 4 bases and J shed 0 bases, with 8 bases lying between them.

This clonotype was counted many times. V gene TRBV11-2 combines with J gene TRBJ2-1, with TRBD2 identical over 14 bases. J gave up 9 bases and V 5 bases, and 9 bases lay outside the gene matches. This CDR3 region has 16 residues. Germline V gene sequence: CDR1 SGHAT, CDR2 FQNNGV. The CDR3 DNA follows: TGTGCCAGCAGCCCATTTGGGACTAGCGGGGGAGGTGAGCAGTTCTTC. This translates into CASSPFGTSGGGEQFF.

The DNA for the CDR3 is TGTGCCTGGTCACCCGGGGGGAATGAGCAGTTCTTC. Its translation: CAWSPGGNEQFF. The chain combines TRBV30 with TRBJ2-1; the match to TRBD2 covers 7 bases. Germline V CDR1 and CDR2: GTSNPN, SVGIG (reference sequence). V lost 5 bases to trimming and J lost 7 bases; unmatched junction nucleotides: 5. The length of the CDR3 is 12 residues. Variable domain in full (rest from reference TRBV30 and TRBJ2-1): SQTIHQWPATLVQPVGSPLSLECTVEGTSNPNLYWYRQAAGRGLQLLFYSVGIGQISSEVPQNLSASRPQDRQFILSSKKLLLSDSGFYLCAWSPGGNEQFFGPGTRLTVL.

This sequence joins TRBV28 and TRBJ1-1; tentative D call: TRBD1 (5 bases). CDR3 size: 11 residues. In germline, CDR1 is MDHEN, CDR2 SYDVKM. The V end lost 6 bases, the J end lost 6 bases, and 8 bases lay between the germline ends. CDR3 DNA: TGTGCCAGCAGGGGGCGGCCTGAAGCTTTCTTT. Translation: CASRGRPEAFF.

The V and J genes are TRBV11-3 and TRBJ2-4; TRBD1 is a possible D gene (5 bases). Trimming removed 0 bases from V and 3 bases from J, with 15 bases in between. The CDR3 is made up of 17 amino acids. CDR1 and CDR2 (germline): SGHNT, YENEEA. CDR3: CASSLDLSTAIKNIQYF. The CDR3 nucleotides read TGTGCCAGCAGCTTAGATCTCTCGACAGCTATCAAAAACATTCAGTACTTC.

This clonotype came up a few times. The V call is TRBV2, the J call TRBJ2-3, with D perhaps matching TRBD1 (6 bases). Germline CDR1 and CDR2: SNHLY and FYNNEI. The CDR3 totals 13 residues. Trimming removed 6 bases from V and 0 bases from J, with 7 bases in between. CDR3 protein: CASRGASTDTQYF. The CDR3 DNA follows: TGTGCCAGCAGGGGGGCTAGCACAGATACGCAGTATTTT.